The clone carrying this T cell receptor beta chain occurred a few times. Its antigen is unknown. With each sample, at least 5 micrograms of total RNA were extracted. This CDR3 comprises 14 residues. CDR1 and CDR2 from the germline V gene are WSHSY and SAAADI. The V end was cut by 3 bases, the J end by 3 bases, with 9 bases between. This specimen comes from a study of blood T cells in healthy people across ages. Study findings and constraints: CMV status of donors was unknown, possibly confounding expanded clonotype changes.

Together with a sample-barcoded 5' primer, a J-beta primer mix was included in a second PCR lasting about 6 to 11 cycles. Tags on each cDNA molecule came from a template-switch adaptor with 12 random nucleotides. TCRdb processed the 5' RACE reads anew with MiXCR; each CDR3 protein has one entry. Among more than 800,000 distinct CDR3 sequences listed, more than 25% were seen once. This clonotype was obtained from a woman of 80 years or more in good health. The chain is built from TRBV10-2 and TRBJ1-5; D is unclear. Source material: blood. The CDR3 coding sequence is TGCGCCAGCAGTGAATCTGGGAACAATCAGCCCCAGCATTTT. Its protein is CASSESGNNQPQHF.